The 28 T cell receptor beta chains below were found in one sample sequenced in a study of T cell clones after liver transplantation. The repertoire was sequenced with immunoSEQ multiplex PCR; TCRdb's copy has only in-frame clones and lacks some. The sample includes some 59,000 clones, roughly 70% of them seen just once. Sequenced here: CD4+ T cells from blood, sampled at the 22-month timepoint. These receptors were collected from a human patient who received a liver transplant. Some T cells may originate from the graft donor.

The V and J genes are TRBV7-9 and TRBJ1-6, with 7 bases aligning to TRBD1. The CDR3 length is 14 residues. Germline lookup yields CDR1 SEHNR and CDR2 FQNEAQ (reference sequence). V gave up 1 base and J gave up 13 bases; unmatched junction bases: 7. The CDR3 loop reads CASSLGDQGGPLHF. CDR3 bases: TGTGCCAGCAGCTTAGGGGACCAGGGGGGTCCCCTCCACTTT.

The chain carries TRBV10-3 and TRBJ2-3; 11 bases are shared with TRBD2. V lost 5 bases, J lost 5 bases, and 3 bases stayed unmatched. The CDR3 is 14 residues long. Germline V lookup: CDR1 ENHRY, CDR2 SYGVKD. Written as DNA, the CDR3 is TGTGCCATCAGTACCGGGACTAGCGGAGATACGCAGTATTTT. It codes for CAISTGTSGDTQYF.

This clone appeared once. The chain links TRBV7-2 to TRBJ2-3, with D possibly being TRBD2 (7 bases). Germline CDR1 SGHTA, CDR2 FQGNSA. V gave up 4 bases and J gave up 3 bases, with 17 bases separating them. The length of the CDR3 is 16 residues. The CDR3 region is CASSSRRGAGTDTQYF. CDR3 DNA: TGTGCCAGCAGCTCACGCCGGGGGGCGGGGACAGATACGCAGTATTTT.

This clone came up a few times. The chain links TRBV5-1 to TRBJ1-1; D remains unclear. Trimming shortened V by 1 base and J by 1 base, and 8 bases separated the two germline ends. The CDR3 spans 14 residues. The germline CDR1 and CDR2 sequences are SGHRS and YFSETQ. This chain's CDR3 is CASSLIMGNTEAFF. The DNA for the CDR3 is TGCGCCAGCAGCTTGATCATGGGGAACACTGAAGCTTTCTTT.

The J gene is TRBJ1-2, the V gene TRBV19; 11 nucleotides line up with TRBD1. The CDR3 runs 17 residues. J gave up 0 bases and V 0 bases, and 3 bases lay outside the gene matches. Germline-derived CDR1 and CDR2 are LNHDA and SQIVND (reference sequence). CDR3 protein: CASSIDGQGAPNYGYTF. As DNA, the CDR3 is TGTGCCAGTAGTATAGACGGACAGGGGGCGCCTAACTATGGCTACACCTTC.

This clone is a singleton in its sample. V usage is TRBV6-5 and J usage is TRBJ1-5; D is ambiguous. From germline, CDR1 is MNHEY and CDR2 SVGAGI. The V end was cut by 6 bases, the J end by 0 bases, with 12 bases between. The CDR3 runs 15 residues. Written as DNA, the CDR3 is TGTGCCAGCAGCTTAAGAATAAATAGCAATCAGCCCCAGCATTTT. Its translation is CASSLRINSNQPQHF.

The J gene is TRBJ1-1, the V gene TRBV4-1; D unclear. Per germline, CDR1 MGHRA and CDR2 YSYEKL. The germline V and J ends were trimmed by 4 bases and 5 bases, with 14 bases remaining between them. The CDR3 is made up of 14 amino acids. The CDR3 DNA reads TGCGCCAGCAGCCCCCTGCCGAGAAGGACTGAAGCTTTCTTT. Its protein is CASSPLPRRTEAFF.

The chain joins TRBV7-8 to TRBJ2-3; 12 bases align to TRBD2. Germline V gene sequence: CDR1 SGHVS, CDR2 FQNEAQ. This CDR3 has 17 amino acids. V trimming: 1 base; J trimming: 5 bases; junction bases outside the gene matches: 7. CDR3 DNA sequence: TGTGCCAGCAGCTTAGTTGCTAGCGGGGGGGCGAGAGATACGCAGTATTTT. Translating gives CASSLVASGGARDTQYF.

The rearrangement joins TRBV5-1 to TRBJ2-3; 13 nucleotides line up with TRBD2. Trimming cost V 6 bases and J 2 bases; bases outside gene matches: 9. The CDR3 length is 17 residues. Germline CDR1 and CDR2: SGHRS and YFSETQ. This CDR3 reads CASTLGLAGASTDTQYF. CDR3 DNA sequence: TGCGCCAGCACCCTCGGACTAGCGGGGGCCTCCACAGATACGCAGTATTTT.

As regards this clone: This may arise from a read error, as a much more abundant clone is one base away. The chain joins TRBV4-2 to TRBJ2-2; 7 nucleotides line up with TRBD2. Germline V gene lookup returns CDR1 LGHNA and CDR2 YNFKEQ. This CDR3 comprises 14 residues. The chain's CDR3 is CASSHGAGAGEPFF. The CDR3 DNA reads TGTGCCAGCAGCCATGGGGCAGGTGCGGGGGAGCCGTTTTTT.

This clone showed up just a few times. The V call is TRBV27, the J call TRBJ1-2; D is unclear. Germline V gene sequence: CDR1 MNHEY, CDR2 SMNVEV (reference sequence). Trimming took off 5 bases at V and 4 bases at J, with 14 bases between the two ends. The CDR3 is 14 residues long. CDR3 bases: TGTGCCAGCAGTGAATACCCGAGATTCTATGGCTACACCTTC. Translated, it gives CASSEYPRFYGYTF.

The rearrangement uses TRBV6-1 and TRBJ2-7, with TRBD1 identical over 8 bases. CDR1 and CDR2 (germline): MNHNS, SASEGT. V lost 7 bases and J lost 6; bases outside the gene matches: 8. The CDR3 sequence is 13 residues long. CDR3 DNA sequence: TGTGCCAGCAACCCACAGGGGGATCGCGAGCAGTACTTC. This translates into CASNPQGDREQYF.

The chain combines TRBV6-5 with TRBJ1-1, with D uncertain. Per germline, CDR1 MNHEY and CDR2 SVGAGI. The ends were cut back, 8 bases at V and 3 bases at J, with 13 bases in the middle. The CDR3 contains 13 residues. Here the CDR3 DNA reads TGTGCCAGCCAAGGGAGGCTTGACACTGAAGCTTTCTTT. It is translated as CASQGRLDTEAFF.

The rearrangement joins TRBV28 to TRBJ1-5, with D maybe TRBD1 (5 bases). V lost 2 bases and J 6 bases, leaving 14 bases between the germline ends. CDR3 size: 15 residues. Germline CDR1 is MDHEN and CDR2 is SYDVKM. The CDR3 nucleotides read TGTGCCAGCAGTTTACCGACAGCATGGAGTCAGCCCCAGCATTTT. The encoded protein is CASSLPTAWSQPQHF. The variable domain in full, with the rest retrieved from reference TRBV28 and TRBJ1-5, is DVKVTQSSRYLVKRTGEKVFLECVQDMDHENMFWYRQDPGLGLRLIYFSYDVKMKEKGDIPEGYSVSREKKERFSLILESASTNQTSMYLCASSLPTAWSQPQHFGDGTRLSIL.

Remarks on this clone: One junction end does not reproduce the germline sequence, and a read error may be involved. The chain couples TRBV27 to TRBJ1-4; tentative D call: TRBD1 (6 bases). Germline-derived CDR1 and CDR2 are MNHEY and SMNVEV (reference sequence). The length of the CDR3 is 15 residues. CDR3 nucleotides: TGTGCCAGCAGTTTGGGTGGGGGGGCTAACGAAAAACTGTTTTTT. Amino acids: CASSLGGGANEKLFF. Full variable domain (remainder filled in from reference TRBV27 and TRBJ1-4): EAQVTQNPRYLITVTGKKLTVTCSQNMNHEYMSWYRQDPGLGLRQIYYSMNVEVTDKGDVPEGYKVSRKEKRNFPLILESPSPNQTSLYFCASSLGGGANEKLFFGSGTQLSVL.

This rearrangement joins TRBV6-5 to TRBJ1-6; D is uncertain. Germline V gene sequence: CDR1 MNHEY, CDR2 SVGAGI. V was clipped by 6 bases and J by 5 bases, with 8 bases between them. The CDR3 contains 13 residues. The chain's CDR3 is CASSSGHNSPLHF. CDR3 DNA: TGTGCCAGCAGCTCCGGTCATAATTCACCCCTCCACTTT.

This clone was observed a single time. This CDR3 is CASSESNRGSSPLHF. The CDR3 DNA reads TGTGCCAGCAGTGAATCGAACAGGGGTAGTTCACCCCTCCACTTT. The J gene is TRBJ1-6, the V gene TRBV25-1, with 7 bases that match TRBD1. The CDR3 loop spans 15 amino acids. Germline V CDR1 and CDR2: MGHDK, SYGVNS. After removal of 1 base from V and 9 bases from J, the junction contained 6 bases not matched to a gene. Supplemented by reference TRBV25-1 and TRBJ1-6, the full variable domain reads EADIYQTPRYLVIGTGKKITLECSQTMGHDKMYWYQQDPGMELHLIHYSYGVNSTEKGDLSSESTVSRIRTEHFPLTLESARPSHTSQYLCASSESNRGSSPLHFGNGTRLTVT.

The rearrangement joins TRBV2 to TRBJ1-5; D unresolved. CDR1 is SNHLY and CDR2 is FYNNEI in the germline V gene. The V end lost 3 bases, the J end lost 7 bases, and 10 bases lay between the germline ends. The CDR3 contains 13 residues. The chain's CDR3 is CASSESREQPQHF. CDR3 nucleotide sequence: TGTGCCAGCAGTGAGAGCCGGGAGCAGCCCCAGCATTTT.

V and J are TRBV5-4 and TRBJ2-5; possible D gene TRBD1, 6 bases. CDR3 length equals 14 residues. The V gene's germline CDR1 is SGHNT and CDR2 YYREEE (reference sequence). The V and J ends lost 1 base and 5 bases respectively, with 12 bases between them. The CDR3 sequence: CASSLWGREETQYF. CDR3 in DNA: TGTGCCAGCAGCTTGTGGGGGCGAGAGGAGACCCAGTACTTC.

The chain has TRBV5-4 and TRBJ2-5; D is undetermined. The CDR3 consists of 13 residues. The ends were cut back, 3 bases at V and 5 bases at J, with 11 bases in the middle. Per the germline V gene, CDR1 is SGHNT and CDR2 is YYREEE (reference sequence). Here the CDR3 DNA reads TGTGCCAGCAGCTCCGATATTGGTGAGACCCAGTACTTC. Protein sequence: CASSSDIGETQYF.

V is TRBV6-6 and J is TRBJ2-5; D unresolved. This CDR3 contains 12 residues. Per germline, CDR1 MNHNY and CDR2 SVGAGI (reference sequence). V lost 2 bases and J lost 2, with 3 bases in between. CDR3 amino acids: CASSYRQETQYF. The CDR3 DNA is TGTGCCAGCAGTTACAGGCAAGAGACCCAGTACTTC.

The chain is built from TRBV19 and TRBJ2-1, with 9 bases matching TRBD1. Trimming at V came to 7 bases and at J to 1 base, leaving 5 bases not matched to a gene. The CDR3 covers 15 residues. Germline lookup yields CDR1 LNHDA and CDR2 SQIVND (reference sequence). DNA for the CDR3: TGTGCCAGTACCCCCGGGACAGGGTCCTACAATGAGCAGTTCTTC. Translation gives CASTPGTGSYNEQFF.

The chain is built from TRBV7-2 and TRBJ2-7; tentative D call: TRBD1 (5 bases). Per the germline V gene, CDR1 is SGHTA and CDR2 is FQGNSA. V lost 3 bases to trimming and J lost 0 bases, with 12 bases between them. The CDR3 covers 15 residues. CDR3 coding DNA: TGTGCCAGCAGCTTCGAGCAGGGCAGCTCCTACGAGCAGTACTTC. It yields the protein CASSFEQGSSYEQYF.

This clone came up a few times. V gene TRBV18 combines with J gene TRBJ1-6; 8 bases agree with TRBD1. Germline V CDR1 and CDR2: KGHSH, LQKENI. This CDR3 is 17 amino acids long. V shed 6 bases, J shed 7 bases, and the junction held 14 bases outside the gene matches. CDR3 sequence (DNA): TGTGCCAGCTCCCTATCCCCAGGGGGCGCAGGAAATTCACCCCTCCACTTT. As protein: CASSLSPGGAGNSPLHF.

The chain couples TRBV6-1 to TRBJ1-5; a possible D gene is TRBD1 (5 bases). The CDR3 sequence is 13 residues long. Germline loops: CDR1 MNHNS, CDR2 SASEGT. V shed 9 bases and J shed 2 bases, with 11 bases lying between them. The CDR3 nucleotides are TGTGCCAGTATAAAACAGGGCAATCAGCCCCAGCATTTT. Translated: CASIKQGNQPQHF.

The chain couples TRBV5-1 to TRBJ1-4, with a weak D call TRBD1 (5 bases). V dropped 0 bases and J dropped 5 bases, with 11 bases sitting between them. Germline V gene data show CDR1 as SGHRS and CDR2 as YFSETQ. This CDR3 has 15 residues. The CDR3 loop reads CASSLVGVGNEKLFF. The CDR3 DNA sequence: TGCGCCAGCAGCTTGGTGGGGGTCGGAAATGAAAAACTGTTTTTT.

The chain joins TRBV11-2 to TRBJ2-5, with 8 nucleotides matching TRBD1. The germline CDR1 and CDR2 sequences are SGHAT and FQNNGV. The CDR3 sequence is 15 residues long. V shed 1 base, J shed 1 base, and the junction held 2 bases outside the gene matches. Here the CDR3 reads CASSLGGQAQETQYF. The CDR3 bases are TGTGCCAGCAGCTTAGGGGGACAGGCCCAAGAGACCCAGTACTTC.

This clone was observed a handful of times. For the CDR3, the DNA is TGCGCCAGCAGCCAAGGACTCTGGCAGGGACCAAGCGGCTACACCTTC. Protein sequence: CASSQGLWQGPSGYTF. This chain joins TRBV4-1 and TRBJ1-2; D possibly corresponds to TRBD1 (5 bases). The CDR3 has 16 residues. Germline V gene lookup returns CDR1 MGHRA and CDR2 YSYEKL. The ends were cut back, 1 base at V and 8 bases at J, with 20 bases in the middle.